These 7 T cell receptor beta chains were all obtained from the same sample, sequenced in a study of technical replicates of blood from a handful of donors. Profiled with immunoSEQ multiplex PCR; TCRdb holds only in-frame clones, not every one. The table lists tens of thousands of clones, roughly 96% of them singletons, with approximately 0.32% in the top ten. Material: T cells isolated from PBMCs. These receptors were taken from a human donor in good health.

The rearrangement uses TRBV4-1 and TRBJ2-5; D possibly corresponds to TRBD2 (5 bases). V lost 1 base and J lost 1, with 10 bases in between. CDR3 length equals 15 residues. Germline V gene sequence: CDR1 MGHRA, CDR2 YSYEKL. Here the CDR3 DNA reads TGCGCCAGCAGCCAAGTCTTGACTATCCAAGAGACCCAGTACTTC. It is translated as CASSQVLTIQETQYF.

The chain combines TRBV11-3 with TRBJ2-5; D is unresolved. The CDR3 has 13 amino acids. V dropped 5 bases and J dropped 2 bases, with 9 bases sitting between them. The germline V gene has CDR1 SGHNT and CDR2 YENEEA. The CDR3 sequence: CASSHSLQETQYF. As DNA, the CDR3 is TGTGCCAGCAGCCACAGCCTTCAAGAGACCCAGTACTTC.

The rearrangement joins TRBV5-1 to TRBJ2-1, with a tentative D call TRBD1 (6 bases). The V and J ends lost 7 bases and 0 bases respectively, with 11 bases between them. Germline lookup yields CDR1 SGHRS and CDR2 YFSETQ. The CDR3 loop spans 14 amino acids. In DNA, the CDR3 is TGCGCCAGCGATGTAGGGGGCTCCTACAATGAGCAGTTCTTC. As protein: CASDVGGSYNEQFF.

Concerning this clone: The sample holds other DNA sequences that translate to the same CDR3. This chain connects TRBV9 to TRBJ2-5; weak D call: TRBD2 (6 bases). Trimming took 0 bases from V and 5 from J, leaving 8 bases between them. The germline V gene encodes CDR1 SGDLS and CDR2 YYNGEE. The CDR3 is 13 residues long. CDR3 residues: CASSVAGEETQYF. CDR3 nucleotide sequence: TGTGCCAGCAGCGTAGCGGGGGAGGAGACCCAGTACTTC. Supplemented by reference TRBV9 and TRBJ2-5, the full variable domain reads DSGVTQTPKHLITATGQRVTLRCSPRSGDLSVYWYQQSLDQGLQFLIQYYNGEERAKGNILERFSAQQFPDLHSELNLSSLELGDSALYFCASSVAGEETQYFGPGTRLLVL.

The chain has TRBV4-1 and TRBJ2-7; 11 nucleotides match TRBD2. Trimming at V came to 2 bases and at J to 2 bases, leaving 8 bases not matched to a gene. Germline CDR1 and CDR2: MGHRA and YSYEKL. The CDR3 is made up of 17 amino acids. As DNA, the CDR3 is TGCGCCAGCAGCCAACCTAGATCGACTAGCGGGACCTACGAGCAGTACTTC. It encodes CASSQPRSTSGTYEQYF.

The genes are TRBV4-2 and TRBJ1-3; D is unresolved. Germline loops: CDR1 LGHNA, CDR2 YNFKEQ. This CDR3 has 18 residues. V shed 1 base and J shed 1 base, with 17 bases lying between them. The chain's CDR3 is CASSQAPGIIASGNTIYF. Here the CDR3 DNA reads TGTGCCAGCAGCCAAGCTCCCGGGATCATTGCTTCTGGAAACACCATATATTTT.

V usage is TRBV27 and J usage is TRBJ1-3; D perhaps matches TRBD1 (6 bases). The CDR3 contains 16 residues. Trimming stripped 1 base from V and 1 base from J, with 11 bases between. The germline V gene encodes CDR1 MNHEY and CDR2 SMNVEV (reference sequence). The CDR3 region is CASSLYGGQSGNTIYF. CDR3 DNA sequence: TGTGCCAGCAGTTTATACGGGGGGCAATCTGGAAACACCATATATTTT.